In its sample, the clone carrying this TCR beta chain ranks as medium-sized. As yet, its antigen is unknown. The source of the sample is a study of tumor-infiltrating lymphocytes in primary liver carcinoma. Overall study: Sequenced samples came back with roughly 3.65 to 8 million productive TCRbeta reads, and the counts looked alike across tissue types. Study observations and caveats: Tumor samples exhibited a significantly greater top-250-clone fraction than blood samples (p = 0.039). Tumor-adjacent and tumor-blood pairs displayed less overlap than did pairs of tumor regions.

Investigators took RNA and DNA out together from roughly 20-30 mg of unsorted bulk tissue. Samples were taken from five separate regions of every tumor. Trimming cost V 5 bases and J 0 bases, with 11 bases left between them. Per the germline V gene, CDR1 is MNHEY and CDR2 is SVGAGI. The CDR3 is 14 residues long. With a constant-region primer, TCR beta cDNA was made from 500 ng of total RNA. Three nested multiplex PCR rounds of slightly modified ARM-PCR generated TCR beta libraries. The first two PCR rounds used TRBV1-TRBV30 forward primers with a C-beta reverse primer, 10 cycles each. Each CDR3 protein gets one entry after TCRdb re-called the multiplex PCR reads with MiXCR. Of 95,000 to 150,000 distinct CDR3 sequences in the sample, 60% to 70% were seen once.

Sequencing used liver tumor tissue from sampling region 1. The subset was: tumor region T1, superior pole. This TCR was sampled from a woman aged 55-69 years with primary liver carcinoma and hepatitis B virus infection. The chain links TRBV6-5 to TRBJ2-7; D is undetermined. DNA of the CDR3: TGTGCCAGCAGTACCACTCCCACCTCCTACGAGCAGTACTTC. The encoded protein is CASSTTPTSYEQYF.